Listed below are T cell receptor beta chains from one sample, sequenced in a study of cytomegalovirus exposure and HLA in healthy donors. Profiled with immunoSEQ multiplex PCR; TCRdb holds only in-frame clones, not every one. Among 180,000 or so clones listed, approximately 84% were seen once. What was sequenced was PBMCs. Receptors originate from a girl under 18 in good health and CMV-seropositive. CDR3s include the opening cysteine and the closing phenylalanine or tryptophan. Fields, in order: D gene, J gene, V gene, clone size, CDR3 DNA, CDR3 protein. D genes are given only for firm matches. The size entry is marked missing in some rows and otherwise reads once, few, many or a size class.

-,TRBJ2-7,TRBV15,-,TGTGCCACCAGCAGAGTAAGAGGGATTCCCTACGAGCAGTACTTC,CATSRVRGIPYEQYF
-,TRBJ2-3,TRBV5-4,-,TGTGCCAGCAGCTTGCAGGGGCCCCCAGATACGCAGTATTTT,CASSLQGPPDTQYF
-,TRBJ1-5,TRBV11-2,-,TGTGCCAGCAGCTTACGGGTCGGGGTGCTAATGAATCAGCCCCAGCATTTT,CASSLRVGVLMNQPQHF
-,TRBJ1-1,TRBV27,-,TGTGCCAGCAGTGAGGGACTTAAAGCTTTCTTT,CASSEGLKAFF
-,TRBJ2-1,TRBV5-1,-,TGCGCCAGCACGTTAGATTCCGTGGCCTACAATGAGCAGTTCTTC,CASTLDSVAYNEQFF
-,TRBJ2-1,TRBV5-6,-,TGTGCCAGCAGCCAGACTAGTAGCAATGAGCAGTTCTTC,CASSQTSSNEQFF
TRBD1,TRBJ2-7,TRBV6-6,-,TGTGCCAGCTCCCCGGACAGGGGCCCTCGGGACGAGCAGTACTTC,CASSPDRGPRDEQYF
-,TRBJ1-1,TRBV7-9,-,TGTGCCAGCAGTGTCAGGGGAACTGAAGCTTTCTTT,CASSVRGTEAFF
TRBD1,TRBJ1-5,TRBV4-3,-,TGCGCCAGCAGCCTCCGACGACAGGGTGGGGGCCATCAGCCCCAGCATTTT,CASSLRRQGGGHQPQHF
TRBD2,TRBJ2-5,TRBV9,-,TGTGCCAGCAGCGTAGCGGGAGGGGAGACCCAGTACTTC,CASSVAGGETQYF
-,TRBJ1-1,TRBV5-1,-,TGCGCCAGCAGCAGGCCGACCGGAGGGAACACTGAAGCTTTCTTT,CASSRPTGGNTEAFF
-,TRBJ2-7,TRBV5-1,few,TGCGCCAGCAGCTTGTTTTTTGGGGCCGGGACACATATCTCCTACGAGCAGTACTTC,CASSLFFGAGTHISYEQYF
TRBD1,TRBJ2-4,TRBV7-9,-,TGTGCCAGCACCCGAGGGGGCCCCACCTACAAAAACATTCAGTACTTC,CASTRGGPTYKNIQYF